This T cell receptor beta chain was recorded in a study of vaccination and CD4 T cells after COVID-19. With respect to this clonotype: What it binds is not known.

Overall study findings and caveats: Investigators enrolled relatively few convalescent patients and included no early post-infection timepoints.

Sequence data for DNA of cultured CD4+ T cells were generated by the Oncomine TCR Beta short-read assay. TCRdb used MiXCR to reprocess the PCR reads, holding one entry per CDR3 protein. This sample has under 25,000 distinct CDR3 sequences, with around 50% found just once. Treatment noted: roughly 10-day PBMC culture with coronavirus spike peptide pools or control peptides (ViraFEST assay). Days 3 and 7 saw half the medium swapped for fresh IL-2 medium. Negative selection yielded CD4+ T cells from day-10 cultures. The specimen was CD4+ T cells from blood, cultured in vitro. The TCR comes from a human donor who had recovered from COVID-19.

CDR3: CASSISGQYGYTF. The DNA for the CDR3 is TGTGCCAGTAGTATCAGCGGGCAGTATGGCTACACCTTC. The genes are TRBV19 and TRBJ1-2, with D unclear. This CDR3 has 13 amino acids. V was shortened by 3 bases and J by 5 bases, with 10 bases between the two germline ends. Germline CDR1 LNHDA, CDR2 SQIVND (reference sequence).